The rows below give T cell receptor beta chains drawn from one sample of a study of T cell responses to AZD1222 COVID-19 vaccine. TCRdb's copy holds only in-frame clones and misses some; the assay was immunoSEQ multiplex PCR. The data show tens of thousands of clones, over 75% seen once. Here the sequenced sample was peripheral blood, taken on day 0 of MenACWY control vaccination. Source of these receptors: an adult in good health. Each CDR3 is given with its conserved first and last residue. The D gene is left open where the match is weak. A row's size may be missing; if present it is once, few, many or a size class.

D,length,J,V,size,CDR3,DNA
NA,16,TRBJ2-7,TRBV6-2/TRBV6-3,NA,CASSSHPTGVSYEQYF,TGTGCCAGCAGTAGCCACCCGACCGGGGTCTCCTACGAGCAGTACTTC
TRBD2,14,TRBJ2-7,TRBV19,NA,CASSITLAGDEQYF,TGTGCCAGTAGTATAACCCTAGCGGGAGACGAGCAGTACTTC
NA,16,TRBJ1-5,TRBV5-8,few,CASTLDGTNSNQPQHF,TGTGCCAGCACCCTTGACGGGACTAATAGCAATCAGCCCCAGCATTTT
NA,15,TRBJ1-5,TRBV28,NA,CASSPFRRDNQPQHF,TGTGCCAGCAGTCCCTTTCGCAGGGACAATCAGCCCCAGCATTTT
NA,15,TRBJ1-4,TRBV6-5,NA,CASSGGQPGGEKLFF,TGTGCCAGCAGCGGCGGGCAACCGGGGGGCGAAAAACTGTTTTTT
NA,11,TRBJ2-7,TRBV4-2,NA,CASSQTYEQYF,TGTGCCAGCAGCCAAACCTACGAGCAGTACTTC
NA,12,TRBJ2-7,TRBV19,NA,CASRDYNYEQYF,TGTGCCAGTAGGGACTACAACTACGAGCAGTACTTC
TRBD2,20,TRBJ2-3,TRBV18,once,CASSPWTSGAASYSTDTQYF,TGTGCCAGCTCCCCGTGGACTAGCGGGGCCGCTTCTTATAGCACAGATACGCAGTATTTT
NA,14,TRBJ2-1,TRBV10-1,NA,CASSAGAPNNEQFF,TGCGCCAGCAGCGCAGGGGCCCCCAACAATGAGCAGTTCTTC
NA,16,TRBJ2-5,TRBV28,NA,CASSLGGAASGETQYF,TGTGCCAGCAGTTTAGGTGGGGCCGCTTCGGGTGAGACCCAGTACTTC
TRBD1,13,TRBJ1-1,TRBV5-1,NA,CASSIRGQAEAFF,TGCGCCAGCAGCATTAGGGGGCAGGCTGAAGCTTTCTTT
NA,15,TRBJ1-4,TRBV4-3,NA,CASSQDSGRDEKLFF,TGCGCCAGCAGCCAAGATAGCGGCAGGGACGAAAAACTGTTTTTT
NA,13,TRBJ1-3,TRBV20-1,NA,CSASGDSGNTIYF,TGCAGTGCTAGTGGAGACTCTGGAAACACCATATATTTT
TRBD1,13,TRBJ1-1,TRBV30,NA,CAWLRDREAEAFF,TGTGCCTGGCTCCGGGACAGGGAAGCTGAAGCTTTCTTT
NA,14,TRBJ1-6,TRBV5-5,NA,CASRPPYGDSPLHF,TGTGCCAGCAGGCCCCCTTACGGGGATTCACCCCTCCACTTT
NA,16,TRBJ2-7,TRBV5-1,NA,CASSLAGLGSLREQYF,TGCGCCAGCAGCTTGGCGGGACTCGGTTCTCTCCGCGAGCAGTACTTC
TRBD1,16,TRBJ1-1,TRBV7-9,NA,CASRLRQGRLNTEAFF,TGTGCCAGCAGACTAAGACAGGGCAGGTTAAACACTGAAGCTTTCTTT
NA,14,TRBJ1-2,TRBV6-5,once,CASSYAQGTAGYTF,TGTGCCAGCAGTTACGCCCAGGGTACAGCTGGCTACACCTTC
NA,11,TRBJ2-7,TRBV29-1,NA,CSVRERYEQYF,TGCAGCGTACGGGAGCGTTACGAGCAGTACTTC
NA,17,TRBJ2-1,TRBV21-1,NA,CASSKPLAGSSYNEQFF,TGTGCCAGCAGCAAACCTTTAGCGGGGAGCTCCTACAATGAGCAGTTCTTC
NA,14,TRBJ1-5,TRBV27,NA,CASSFRRTEQPQHF,TGTGCCAGCAGTTTCCGCAGGACTGAGCAGCCCCAGCATTTT
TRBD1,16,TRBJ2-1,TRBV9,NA,CASSLNDRGYYNEQFF,TGTGCCAGCAGCCTCAACGACAGGGGCTACTACAATGAGCAGTTCTTC
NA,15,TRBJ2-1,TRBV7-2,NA,CASSPAANSYNEQFF,TGTGCCAGCAGCCCGGCGGCGAACTCCTACAATGAGCAGTTCTTC
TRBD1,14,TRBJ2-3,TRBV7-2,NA,CATRTGYTADTQYF,TGTGCCACTAGGACAGGGTACACCGCAGATACGCAGTATTTT
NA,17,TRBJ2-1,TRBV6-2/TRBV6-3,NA,CASSSGPGQLPYNEQFF,TGTGCCAGCAGTTCGGGCCCCGGACAGTTACCCTACAATGAGCAGTTCTTC
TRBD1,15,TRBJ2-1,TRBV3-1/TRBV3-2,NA,CASSAPGQGVLEQFF,TGTGCCAGCAGCGCTCCGGGACAGGGGGTTCTAGAGCAGTTCTTC
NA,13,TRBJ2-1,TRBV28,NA,CASSLYPHDEQFF,TGTGCCAGCAGCCTTTACCCGCACGACGAGCAGTTCTTC
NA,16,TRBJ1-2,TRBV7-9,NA,CASSLGGDSFNYGYTF,TGTGCCAGCAGCTTAGGGGGAGACAGTTTTAACTATGGCTACACCTTC
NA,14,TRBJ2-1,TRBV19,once,CASRGIGTHNEQFF,TGTGCCAGTAGAGGGATTGGGACCCACAATGAGCAGTTCTTC
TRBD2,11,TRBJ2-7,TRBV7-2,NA,CASRGGGEQYF,TGTGCCAGCCGGGGGGGTGGCGAGCAGTACTTC
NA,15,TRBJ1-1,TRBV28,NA,CASAVTGQSITEAFF,TGTGCCAGCGCCGTGACAGGACAGAGTATCACTGAAGCTTTCTTT
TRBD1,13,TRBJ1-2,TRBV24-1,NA,CATSDQGAEGYTF,TGTGCCACCAGTGATCAGGGGGCGGAAGGCTACACCTTC
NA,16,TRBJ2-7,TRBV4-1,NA,CASSQGGLHVTYEQYF,TGCGCCAGCAGCCAAGGAGGCCTTCACGTCACCTACGAGCAGTACTTC
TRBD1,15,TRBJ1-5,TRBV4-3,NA,CASSQVAQGSQPQHF,TGCGCCAGCAGCCAAGTGGCACAGGGGAGTCAGCCCCAGCATTTT
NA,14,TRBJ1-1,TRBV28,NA,CASINRATNTEAFF,TGTGCCAGCATAAATCGGGCTACGAACACTGAAGCTTTCTTT
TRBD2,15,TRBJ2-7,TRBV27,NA,CASSPGTSGSYEQYF,TGTGCCAGCAGCCCCGGGACTAGCGGCTCCTACGAGCAGTACTTC
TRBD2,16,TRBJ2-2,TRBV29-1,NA,CSVSSGSGTDTGELFF,TGCAGCGTTTCCTCGGGTAGCGGGACGGACACCGGGGAGCTGTTTTTT
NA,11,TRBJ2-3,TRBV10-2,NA,CASSVADTQYF,TGCGCCAGCAGTGTTGCAGATACGCAGTATTTT
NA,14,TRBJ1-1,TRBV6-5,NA,CASSRGLANTEAFF,TGTGCCAGCAGTCGGGGCCTAGCGAACACTGAAGCTTTCTTT
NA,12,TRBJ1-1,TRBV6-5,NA,CASSYATGEAFF,TGTGCCAGCAGTTACGCAACAGGGGAAGCTTTCTTT
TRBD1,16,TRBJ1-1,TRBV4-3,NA,CASSQAEGQGFSEAFF,TGCGCCAGCAGCCAAGCTGAGGGACAGGGGTTTTCTGAAGCTTTCTTT
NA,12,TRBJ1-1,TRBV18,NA,CASSPPQGVAFF,TGTGCCAGCTCACCTCCACAGGGAGTAGCTTTCTTT
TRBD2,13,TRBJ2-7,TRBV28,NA,CASSSGLTNEQYF,TGTGCCAGCAGCTCGGGACTAACCAACGAGCAGTACTTC
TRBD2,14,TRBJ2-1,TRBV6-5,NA,CASGGLAGGNEQFF,TGTGCCAGCGGAGGACTAGCGGGAGGCAATGAGCAGTTCTTC
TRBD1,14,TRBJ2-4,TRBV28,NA,CASSPGTGKNIQYF,TGTGCCAGCAGTCCCGGGACAGGTAAAAACATTCAGTACTTC
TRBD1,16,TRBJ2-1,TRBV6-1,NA,CASSDWGQGRASEQFF,TGTGCCAGCAGTGACTGGGGACAGGGAAGGGCAAGCGAGCAGTTCTTC